These 12 T cell receptor beta chains came from one sample sequenced in a study of T cell repertoires in cytomegalovirus infection (dated by TCRdb to the late 2010s). Antigen specificity for these receptors is unknown. Sequenced using an Illumina HiSeq 1500. In-frame beta chains were kept once TCRdb had trimmed the public reads at Q25 with fastp and called clones with MiXCR. Every CDR3 protein is listed once, alongside the most common genes and DNA of its rows. Recorded for this sample are 800,000 to 950,000 distinct CDR3 sequences; approximately 30% of them occurred a single time. The ten largest clones capture roughly 12% of the sample. The sample's treatment or condition label is to be understood as: in vitro stimulation with specific CMV peptide epitopes to enrich CMV-specific T cells. Here the sequenced sample was cultured CD8+ T cells from PBMCs, taken from culture after CMV antigen stimulation. These receptors came from a human donor in good health (CMV status not recorded). Some clones in this sample may be carry-over from other donors' samples.

This clonotype showed up just a few times. The chain's CDR3 is CATSVWDPFSGANVLTF. The DNA for the CDR3 is TGTGCCACCAGTGTTTGGGACCCCTTCTCTGGGGCCAACGTCCTGACTTTC. The V call is TRBV24-1, the J call TRBJ2-6; D assignment may be TRBD1 or TRBD2 (5 bases each). Germline V CDR1 and CDR2: KGHDR, SFDVKD. The ends were cut back, 5 bases at V and 0 bases at J, with 13 bases in the middle. This CDR3 has 17 residues.

The V gene is TRBV7-9, the J gene TRBJ1-3, with 10 bases aligning to TRBD1. V dropped 4 bases and J dropped 0; count of bases not matched to a gene: 18. Looked up from germline, CDR1 is SEHNR and CDR2 is FQNEAQ (reference sequence). This CDR3 is 21 amino acids long. CDR3 in amino acids: CASSSTGTGAGVGNSGNTIYF. CDR3 in DNA: TGTGCCAGCAGCTCAACCGGGACAGGGGCCGGGGTAGGAAACTCTGGAAACACCATATATTTT.

The chain links TRBV6-6 to TRBJ2-1; D gene uncertain. The CDR3 extends over 15 amino acids. The germline gives CDR1 MNHNY, CDR2 SVGAGI (reference sequence). The V and J ends lost 2 bases and 2 bases respectively, with 10 bases between them. The CDR3 spells CASSYDRSPYNEQFF. DNA of the CDR3: TGTGCCAGCAGTTACGACCGTAGCCCCTACAATGAGCAGTTCTTC.

This chain uses TRBV7-9 with TRBJ2-1, with D unclear. This CDR3 has 13 amino acids. Trimming removed 3 bases from V and 7 bases from J, with 10 bases in between. CDR1 is SEHNR, CDR2 FQNEAQ, per germline (reference sequence). The DNA of the CDR3 is TGTGCCAGCAGCTTCTCGGCCGAAAATGAGCAGTTCTTC. Protein: CASSFSAENEQFF.

As concerns this clonotype: Being one base from a much bigger clone, this may be a read error. This sequence joins TRBV7-1 and TRBJ1-2, with 8 bases lining up with TRBD1. TRBV7-1 is marked as an open reading frame, function uncertain. Trimming removed 3 bases from V and 6 bases from J; junction bases left unmatched: 15. This CDR3 spans 17 amino acids. CDR3 nucleotides: TGTGCCAGCAGCTCCTGGGACAGGAGATTAAAAAGCAATGGCTACACCTTC. Its translation is CASSSWDRRLKSNGYTF.

This rearrangement joins TRBV7-8 to TRBJ1-4; possibly TRBD1 for D (5 bases). The CDR3 is 15 residues long. Deletions cut 6 bases from V and 8 bases from J, with 19 bases between. Germline assignment: CDR1 SGHVS and CDR2 FQNEAQ. The CDR3 nucleotides are TGTGCCAGCAGGCAGACCCAGGGTCGAAGGGAAAAACTGTTTTTT. Translating it yields CASRQTQGRREKLFF.

This clonotype was picked up many times. V is TRBV7-3 and J is TRBJ2-1; TRBD2 matches 11 bases. V was pared by 5 bases and J by 1 base, with 4 bases of the junction left unmatched. CDR3 length equals 16 residues. In germline, CDR1 is SGHTA, CDR2 FQGTGA. CDR3 in amino acids: CASSHSGGASYNEQFF. The CDR3 DNA is TGTGCCAGCAGCCATAGCGGGGGGGCTTCCTACAATGAGCAGTTCTTC. Supplemented by reference TRBV7-3 and TRBJ2-1, the full variable domain reads GAGVSQTPSNKVTEKGKYVELRCDPISGHTALYWYRQSLGQGPEFLIYFQGTGAADDSGLPNDRFFAVRPEGSVSTLKIQRTERGDSAVYLCASSHSGGASYNEQFFGPGTRLTVL.

V gene TRBV4-1 combines with J gene TRBJ1-2; no clear D gene. The V end lost 8 bases, the J end lost 0 bases, and 16 bases lay between the germline ends. The CDR3 is made up of 15 amino acids. Per the germline V gene, CDR1 is MGHRA and CDR2 is YSYEKL. In DNA, the CDR3 is TGCGCCAGCTTTGGCCGGGTTGCGGCTAACTATGGCTACACCTTC. The encoded protein is CASFGRVAANYGYTF.

This clonotype has a count of ten or more. The gene calls are TRBV7-3 and TRBJ1-6; the D gene is possibly TRBD1 (6 bases). Germline-derived CDR1 and CDR2 are SGHTA and FQGTGA. V lost 0 bases to trimming and J lost 3 bases, with 15 bases between them. The CDR3 is 18 amino acids. CDR3 coding DNA: TGTGCCAGCAGCTTAACCGAGGGCCGAGGGGGCTATAATTCACCCCTCCACTTT. Translated: CASSLTEGRGGYNSPLHF.

The chain is built from TRBV4-3 and TRBJ1-2; D ambiguous. The CDR3 extends over 16 amino acids. Trimming removed 0 bases from V and 8 bases from J, with 19 bases in between. CDR1 and CDR2 (germline): LGHNA, YSLEER. This CDR3 is CASSQDKGQSSNGYTF. Written as DNA, the CDR3 is TGCGCCAGCAGCCAAGATAAGGGTCAGTCTTCTAACGGCTACACCTTC.

The V and J genes are TRBV6-1 and TRBJ2-1; D gene uncertain. The V and J ends lost 2 bases and 7 bases respectively, with 6 bases between them. Germline V gene sequence: CDR1 MNHNS, CDR2 SASEGT. This CDR3 has 12 amino acids. This chain's CDR3 is CASSESQNEQFF. CDR3 sequence (DNA): TGTGCCAGCAGTGAAAGCCAGAATGAGCAGTTCTTC.

In this sample, this clonotype turned up many times. The V call is TRBV7-8, the J call TRBJ1-5; D possibly corresponds to TRBD1 (5 bases). V was cut by 8 bases and J by 7 bases, with 18 bases left in between. The CDR3 runs to 14 residues. Germline values: CDR1 SGHVS, CDR2 FQNEAQ. CDR3 sequence: CASSLDSGQQPQHF. The CDR3 bases are TGTGCCAGCTCCCTTGATTCGGGGCAGCAGCCCCAGCATTTT.